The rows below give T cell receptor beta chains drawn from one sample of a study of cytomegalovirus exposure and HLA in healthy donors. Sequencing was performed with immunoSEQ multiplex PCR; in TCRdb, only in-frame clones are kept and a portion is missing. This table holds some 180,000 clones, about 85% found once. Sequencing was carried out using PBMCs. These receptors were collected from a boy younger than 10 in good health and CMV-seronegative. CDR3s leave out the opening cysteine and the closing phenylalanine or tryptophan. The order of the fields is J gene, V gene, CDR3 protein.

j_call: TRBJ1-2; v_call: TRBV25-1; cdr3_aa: ASSEWGGPNYGYT
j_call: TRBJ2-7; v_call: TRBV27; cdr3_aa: ASRNSGLGNYEQY
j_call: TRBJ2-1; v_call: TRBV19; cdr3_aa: ASSIVEDWRPYNEQF
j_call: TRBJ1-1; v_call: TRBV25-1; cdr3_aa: ASSEIFRTGRNTEAF
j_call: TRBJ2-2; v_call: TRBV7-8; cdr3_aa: ASSLAGRFTGELF
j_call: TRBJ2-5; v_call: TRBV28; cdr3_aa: ASSSGGRVEETQY
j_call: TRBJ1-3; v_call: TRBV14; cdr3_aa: ASSPLDSSGNTIY
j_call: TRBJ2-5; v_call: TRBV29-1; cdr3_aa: SVEDAGFETQY
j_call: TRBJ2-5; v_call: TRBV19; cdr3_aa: ASSILGTSGTQETQY
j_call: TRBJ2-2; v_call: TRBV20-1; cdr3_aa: SARRHLELF
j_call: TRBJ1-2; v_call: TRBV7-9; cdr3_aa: ASREDFNYGYT
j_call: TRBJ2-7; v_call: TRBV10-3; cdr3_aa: AIGGTGYLYEQY
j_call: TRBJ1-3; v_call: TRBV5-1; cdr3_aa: ASSLSVSDSGNTIY
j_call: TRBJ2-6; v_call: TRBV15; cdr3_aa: ATSRDTEGASGANVLT
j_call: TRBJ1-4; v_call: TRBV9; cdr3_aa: ASSARQGGNEKLF
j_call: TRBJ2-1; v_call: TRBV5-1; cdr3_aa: ASSLLPDNEQF
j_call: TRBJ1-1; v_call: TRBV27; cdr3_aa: ASSLGQGRVNTEAF
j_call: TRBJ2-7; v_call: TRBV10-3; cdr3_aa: AISGSEETSGTTAYEQY
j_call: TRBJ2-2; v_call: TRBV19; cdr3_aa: ASSTTGAGELF
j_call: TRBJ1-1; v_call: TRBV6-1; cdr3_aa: ASSEFLGLYPEAF
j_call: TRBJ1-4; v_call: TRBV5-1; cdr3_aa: ASSLTGGNEKLF
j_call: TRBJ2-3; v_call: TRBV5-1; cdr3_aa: ASSFPPRQVRADTQY
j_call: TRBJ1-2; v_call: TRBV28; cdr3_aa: ASSLIYTGRGYT
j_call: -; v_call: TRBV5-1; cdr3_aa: ASSLREGSSYYEQY
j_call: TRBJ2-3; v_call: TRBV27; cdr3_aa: ASSLSGVDTQY
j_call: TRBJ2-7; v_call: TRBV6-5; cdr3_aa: ASSYGQGSSYEQY
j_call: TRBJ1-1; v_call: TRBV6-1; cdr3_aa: ASTFWGGTAEAF
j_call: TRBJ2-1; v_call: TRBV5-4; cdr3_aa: ASSAFSSYNEQF
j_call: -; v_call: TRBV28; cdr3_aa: ASSSGSPSSYEQY
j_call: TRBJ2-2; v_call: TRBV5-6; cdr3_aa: ASSLGLAVNTGELF
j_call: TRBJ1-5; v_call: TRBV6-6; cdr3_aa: ASSHGGAGGQPQH
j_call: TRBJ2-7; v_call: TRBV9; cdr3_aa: ASSVGLAGVGEQY
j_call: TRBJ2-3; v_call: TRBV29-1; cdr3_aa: RATRTDTQY
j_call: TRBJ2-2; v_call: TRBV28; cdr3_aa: ASSQRTGGTGELF
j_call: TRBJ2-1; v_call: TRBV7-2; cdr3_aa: ASSSRGVASGTYNEQF
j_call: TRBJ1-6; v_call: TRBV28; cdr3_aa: ASSLVVAGLYSPLH
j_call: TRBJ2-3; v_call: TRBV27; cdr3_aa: ASSSSGGTQY
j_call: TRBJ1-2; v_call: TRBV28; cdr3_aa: ASRPGEQVYGYT
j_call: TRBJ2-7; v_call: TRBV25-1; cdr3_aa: ASSESGRGHEQY
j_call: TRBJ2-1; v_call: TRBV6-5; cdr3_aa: ASRTFGTGTNEQF
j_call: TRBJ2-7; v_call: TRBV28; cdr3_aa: ASSIRDRTYEQY
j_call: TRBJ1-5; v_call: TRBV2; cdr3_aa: ASNTGDQPQH
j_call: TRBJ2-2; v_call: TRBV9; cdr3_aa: ASGENTGELF
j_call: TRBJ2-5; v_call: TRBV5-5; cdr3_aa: ASSLLSRGGKETQY
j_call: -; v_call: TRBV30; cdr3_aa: AWNGDRNYEQY